These 6 T cell receptor beta chains were sequenced from one sample in a study of control samples from healthy donors and cancer patients. Only in-frame clones appear in the TCRdb table, and some are missing; sequencing was by immunoSEQ multiplex PCR. The data contain 100,000 to 110,000 clones, over 75% of them singletons. Sequencing was performed on blood. All receptors come from a woman in her 50s in good health.

The CDR3 DNA is TGTGCCACCAGCAATTCCACAGGGGGACACAGCAATGAGCAGTTCTTC. Its translation: CATSNSTGGHSNEQFF. J is TRBJ2-1 and V is TRBV15; 8 nucleotides align to TRBD1. The CDR3 is made up of 16 amino acids. Germline-derived CDR1 and CDR2 are LNHNV and YYDKDF (reference sequence). V lost 4 bases, J lost 6 bases, and 11 bases stayed unmatched.

The chain uses TRBV5-4 and TRBJ2-3; perhaps TRBD1 as D (6 bases). Trimming took 0 bases from V and 4 from J, leaving 6 bases between them. The CDR3 contains 13 residues. Germline CDR1 is SGHNT and CDR2 is YYREEE (reference sequence). CDR3 in amino acids: CASSLEGADTQYF. As DNA, the CDR3 is TGTGCCAGCAGCTTGGAGGGGGCAGATACGCAGTATTTT.

J is TRBJ2-5 and V is TRBV11-2; TRBD2 aligns across 7 bases. The CDR3 consists of 15 residues. The V segment lost 1 base and the J segment 1 base; nucleotides outside the gene matches: 3. Germline CDR1 is SGHAT and CDR2 is FQNNGV. The CDR3 sequence: CASSLVQRGQETQYF. CDR3 DNA: TGTGCCAGCAGCTTAGTGCAGCGGGGCCAAGAGACCCAGTACTTC.

This chain connects TRBV7-9 to TRBJ2-1, with 12 bases that match TRBD2. The junction had 13 bases not matched to a gene; V was cut back by 1 base and J by 6 bases. Per the germline V gene, CDR1 is SEHNR and CDR2 is FQNEAQ (reference sequence). The CDR3 has 19 residues. The CDR3 spells CASSLERTSGMWGSNEQFF. In DNA, the CDR3 is TGTGCCAGCAGCTTAGAGCGGACTAGCGGGATGTGGGGGAGCAATGAGCAGTTCTTC.

The chain couples TRBV19 to TRBJ2-3; 12 bases are a match to TRBD2. Per germline, CDR1 LNHDA and CDR2 SQIVND (reference sequence). This CDR3 is 15 amino acids long. J lost 4 bases, V lost 5 bases, and 4 bases had no gene match. In nucleotides, the CDR3 is TGTGCCAGTAGTCGACTAGCGGGAGAGGCAGATACGCAGTATTTT. Translation: CASSRLAGEADTQYF.

V is TRBV4-1 and J is TRBJ2-1, with D perhaps matching TRBD2 (7 bases). The CDR3 has 17 residues. V was cut by 7 bases and J by 1 base, with 20 bases left in between. Germline lookup yields CDR1 MGHRA and CDR2 YSYEKL. The CDR3 spells CASTNLRGGGSYNEQFF. The CDR3 bases are TGCGCCAGCACTAACCTCAGGGGAGGGGGGTCCTACAATGAGCAGTTCTTC.